Following are 4 T cell receptor beta chains from one sample sequenced in a study of Graves' ophthalmopathy and Graves' hyperthyroidism. The authors amplified TCR beta CDR3 regions from RNA transcripts. A first-round RT-PCR used HTBI primers, followed by a second-round multiplex PCR. MiXCR, run by TCRdb on the multiplex PCR reads, gives a single entry per CDR3 protein. Seen here are 200,000 to 250,000 distinct CDR3 sequences, 20% to 25% observed once, and the top ten hold 35% to 55%. Sequencing used peripheral blood. The origin of the receptors is a woman aged 45-65 years with Graves' ophthalmopathy.

There are many counts of this clonotype. The chain carries TRBV4-1 and TRBJ1-2; TRBD1 matches 12 bases. V dropped 4 bases and J dropped 11; count of bases not matched to a gene: 5. The CDR3 extends over 13 amino acids. Germline V gene sequence: CDR1 MGHRA, CDR2 YSYEKL. This CDR3 is CASSPGTGGYYTF. CDR3 in DNA: TGCGCCAGCAGCCCCGGGACAGGGGGCTATTACACCTTC.

This clonotype was observed many times. The rearrangement links TRBV2 to TRBJ1-5, with 10 positions matching TRBD1. The CDR3 is made up of 16 amino acids. The germline V gene encodes CDR1 SNHLY and CDR2 FYNNEI. With 5 bases clipped from V and 5 bases from J, the junction kept 9 bases outside the gene matches. CDR3 coding DNA: TGTGCCAGCAGTCTCCTTCGGGACAGGGGTTATCAGCCCCAGCATTTT. The encoded protein is CASSLLRDRGYQPQHF.

This clonotype was recorded at least ten times. The rearrangement links TRBV29-1 to TRBJ1-1; D uncertain. Germline assignment: CDR1 SQVTM and CDR2 ANQGSEA. V was clipped by 3 bases and J by 0 bases, with 8 bases between them. This CDR3 spans 13 amino acids. CDR3 DNA: TGCAGCGTTGAGCGGGGTATGAACACTGAAGCTTTCTTT. Amino acids: CSVERGMNTEAFF.

This clonotype was recorded at least ten times. The chain combines TRBV13 with TRBJ1-1; no reliable D call. The CDR3 length is 13 residues. The V end was cut by 5 bases, the J end by 0 bases, with 7 bases between. From germline, CDR1 is PRHDT and CDR2 FYEKMQ (reference sequence). As DNA, the CDR3 is TGTGCCAGCAGCGAAAACTTGAACACTGAAGCTTTCTTT. Amino acid sequence: CASSENLNTEAFF.